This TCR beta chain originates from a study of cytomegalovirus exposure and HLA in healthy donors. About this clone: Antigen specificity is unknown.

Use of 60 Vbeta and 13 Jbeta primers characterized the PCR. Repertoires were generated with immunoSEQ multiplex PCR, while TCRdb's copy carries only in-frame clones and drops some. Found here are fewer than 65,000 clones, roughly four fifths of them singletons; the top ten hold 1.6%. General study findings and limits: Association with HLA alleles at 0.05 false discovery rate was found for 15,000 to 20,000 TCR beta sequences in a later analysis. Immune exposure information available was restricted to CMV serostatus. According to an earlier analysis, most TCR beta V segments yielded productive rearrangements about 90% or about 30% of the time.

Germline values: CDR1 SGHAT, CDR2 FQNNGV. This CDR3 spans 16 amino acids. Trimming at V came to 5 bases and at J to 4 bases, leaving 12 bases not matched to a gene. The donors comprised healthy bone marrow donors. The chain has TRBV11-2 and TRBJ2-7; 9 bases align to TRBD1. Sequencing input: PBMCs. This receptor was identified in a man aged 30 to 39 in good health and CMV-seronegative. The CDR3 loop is CASSPSGTGIRYEQYF. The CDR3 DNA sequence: TGTGCCAGCAGCCCCTCCGGGACAGGGATCCGGTACGAGCAGTACTTC.